These 13 T cell receptor beta chains originate from one sample sequenced in a study of lymphopenia after photon versus proton radiotherapy. Generated by immunoSEQ multiplex PCR, the TCRdb table keeps only in-frame clones and is missing some. The table lists 150,000 to 200,000 clones, approximately 86% of them singletons. The source was peripheral blood, collected from a patient treated with photon-based radiotherapy. Every receptor here comes from a man aged 50 to 60 with gastric cancer.

The DNA for the CDR3 is TGCGCCAGCAGCCCTCTGACAGAAAAGGGTGGCTACACCTTC. Translated: CASSPLTEKGGYTF. The V and J genes are TRBV5-1 and TRBJ1-2; tentatively, D is TRBD1 (5 bases). Trimming shortened V by 4 bases and J by 7 bases, and 17 bases separated the two germline ends. The length of the CDR3 is 14 residues. Germline lookup yields CDR1 SGHRS and CDR2 YFSETQ.

This clone is a singleton in its sample. The rearrangement joins TRBV13 to TRBJ2-3, with 11 positions matching TRBD2. This CDR3 has 18 residues. Germline CDR1 is PRHDT and CDR2 is FYEKMQ (reference sequence). V was clipped by 5 bases and J by 2 bases; unmatched bases: 12. CDR3 amino acids: CASSPGTSGQTSTDTQYF. DNA for the CDR3: TGTGCCAGCAGCCCAGGGACTAGCGGACAAACTTCCACAGATACGCAGTATTTT.

The chain employs TRBV10-3 and TRBJ1-1; TRBD1 might be the D (6 bases). This CDR3 has 14 residues. Per the germline V gene, CDR1 is ENHRY and CDR2 is SYGVKD. Between the trimmed V and J ends, which lost 3 bases and 4 bases, there was a span of 12 bases. CDR3 sequence: CAISDRGGGTEAFF. The CDR3 DNA reads TGTGCCATCAGTGACAGGGGTGGGGGCACTGAAGCTTTCTTT.

The V and J genes are TRBV27 and TRBJ2-1, with 11 positions matching TRBD2. The CDR3 has 15 amino acids. Germline V lookup: CDR1 MNHEY, CDR2 SMNVEV (reference sequence). The ends lost 8 bases at V and 7 bases at J; junction bases unmatched: 10. The CDR3 region is CASETPASGRNEQFF. DNA for the CDR3: TGTGCCAGCGAAACCCCGGCTAGCGGGAGGAATGAGCAGTTCTTC.

This clone was picked up one time. The rearrangement joins TRBV19 to TRBJ1-1; D remains ambiguous. Germline-derived CDR1 and CDR2 are LNHDA and SQIVND (reference sequence). CDR3 size: 14 residues. V shed 0 bases and J shed 1 base, with 6 bases lying between them. The CDR3, as DNA: TGTGCCAGTAGTATAGACGGGCAGAACACTGAAGCTTTCTTT. Its translation: CASSIDGQNTEAFF.

The chain carries TRBV20-1 and TRBJ2-1; TRBD2 might be the D (5 bases). CDR3 length equals 11 residues. The V and J ends lost 5 bases and 10 bases respectively, with 12 bases between them. From germline, CDR1 is DFQATT and CDR2 SNEGSKA (reference sequence). DNA for the CDR3: TGCAGTGCTGGAAGGACTGTCGAGCAGTTCTTC. Amino acid sequence: CSAGRTVEQFF.

The chain joins TRBV30 to TRBJ2-3, with D unresolved. The CDR3 extends over 12 amino acids. Germline CDR1 and CDR2: GTSNPN and SVGIG (reference sequence). Trimming shortened V by 2 bases and J by 2 bases, and 5 bases separated the two germline ends. CDR3 protein: CAWSPDTDTQYF. The CDR3 nucleotides read TGTGCCTGGAGTCCTGACACAGATACGCAGTATTTT.

The chain couples TRBV6-5 to TRBJ1-2; D is unresolved. V was trimmed by 0 bases and J by 8 bases, leaving 10 bases between them. This CDR3 contains 13 residues. Germline lookup yields CDR1 MNHEY and CDR2 SVGAGI. The CDR3 DNA sequence: TGTGCCAGCAGTTACTCTCAATCTCGAGGCTACACCTTC. It yields the protein CASSYSQSRGYTF.

The CDR3 DNA reads TGTGCCAGCAGCTTAGCAGGAGAGACCCAGTACTTC. Translated: CASSLAGETQYF. The J gene is TRBJ2-5, the V gene TRBV11-2; D is undetermined. Germline loops: CDR1 SGHAT, CDR2 FQNNGV. Trimming cost V 1 base and J 4 bases, with 4 bases left between them. The CDR3 length is 12 residues.

This clone appeared once. The chain carries TRBV19 and TRBJ1-3; 8 bases are shared with TRBD1. CDR1 is LNHDA and CDR2 is SQIVND in the germline V gene (reference sequence). This CDR3 has 14 residues. V trimming: 7 bases; J trimming: 4 bases; junction bases outside the gene matches: 6. The CDR3 is CASTPRDRGNTIYF. CDR3 coding DNA: TGTGCCAGTACCCCCCGGGACAGGGGAAACACCATATATTTT.

The chain combines TRBV7-9 with TRBJ1-2; no firm D call. Germline V gives CDR1 SEHNR, CDR2 FQNEAQ (reference sequence). The CDR3 length is 15 residues. The V and J ends lost 4 bases and 4 bases respectively, with 16 bases between them. CDR3 loop: CASSSEVRQTYGYTF. In DNA form, the CDR3 reads TGTGCCAGCAGCTCTGAAGTGAGACAAACCTATGGCTACACCTTC.

This clone was seen once. The chain carries TRBV5-4 and TRBJ1-4; maybe TRBD1 (6 bases). Trimming pared 3 bases from V and 1 base from J, leaving 16 bases between. CDR3 length equals 17 residues. Germline loops: CDR1 SGHNT, CDR2 YYREEE (reference sequence). The CDR3 DNA reads as TGTGCCAGCAGCTCAGGAGGGGGGTTCAGAACTAATGAAAAACTGTTTTTT. This encodes CASSSGGGFRTNEKLFF.

This clone has only a few counts. The V and J genes are TRBV18 and TRBJ1-3; D gene ambiguous. With 4 bases removed from V and 0 bases from J, the gap between germline ends came to 13 bases. Germline V lookup: CDR1 KGHSH, CDR2 LQKENI. CDR3 length equals 16 residues. The CDR3 sequence: CASSQGGSFSGNTIYF. The CDR3 DNA reads as TGTGCCAGCTCACAGGGAGGTTCTTTCTCTGGAAACACCATATATTTT.